The rows below give T cell receptor beta chains drawn from one sample of a study of T cell repertoires in cytomegalovirus infection. These receptors' targets are unknown. One entry per CDR3 protein, called by TCRdb with MiXCR from the reads. Of around 300,000 distinct CDR3 sequences in the sample, approximately 22% are singletons; the top ten hold approximately 19%. The sample consisted of cultured PBMCs, taken from culture after CMV antigen stimulation. These TCRs come from a human donor in good health (CMV status not recorded). Some clones in this sample may be carry-over from other donors' samples. Each CDR3 is given with its conserved first and last residue. A D gene is named only where the DNA matches it firmly. Size values are once, few and many counts, or a class for expanded clones, and some rows have none.

CDR3 DNA: TGCGCCAGCAGACCGGGCGACAGGGGGGGTAGCACTGAAGCTTTCTTT
CDR3 protein: CASRPGDRGGSTEAFF
V gene: TRBV23-1
J gene: TRBJ1-1
CDR3 length: 16
D gene: TRBD1
clone size: once

CDR3 DNA: TGTGCCAGCAGTTTCCTCAGGGGCTCTGAAAAACTGTTTTTT
CDR3 protein: CASSFLRGSEKLFF
V gene: TRBV6-1
J gene: TRBJ1-4
CDR3 length: 14
D gene: NA
clone size: many

CDR3 DNA: TGTGCCAGCAGTCAAACCTGGGGGCACACCAAAGCTTTCTTT
CDR3 protein: CASSQTWGHTKAFF
V gene: TRBV7-2
J gene: TRBJ1-1
CDR3 length: 14
D gene: NA
clone size: many

CDR3 DNA: TGCGCCAGCAGCCAGTCCTTCGGGCAGGCCAGTAATACGCAGTATTTT
CDR3 protein: CASSQSFGQASNTQYF
V gene: TRBV4-3
J gene: TRBJ2-3
CDR3 length: 16
D gene: NA
clone size: few

CDR3 DNA: TGTGCCAGCAGTGAAGTGGAAGGCACAGATACGCAGTATTTT
CDR3 protein: CASSEVEGTDTQYF
V gene: TRBV6-1
J gene: TRBJ2-3
CDR3 length: 14
D gene: NA
clone size: NA

CDR3 DNA: TGTGCCAGCAGTTTTACAGGGTCCGGTAGCAATCAGCCCCAGCATTTT
CDR3 protein: CASSFTGSGSNQPQHF
V gene: TRBV6-6
J gene: TRBJ1-5
CDR3 length: 16
D gene: NA
clone size: NA

CDR3 DNA: TGCGCCAGCAGCCAACAGACAAACATTGGGCAGCCCCAGCATTTT
CDR3 protein: CASSQQTNIGQPQHF
V gene: TRBV4-1
J gene: TRBJ1-5
CDR3 length: 15
D gene: NA
clone size: NA

CDR3 DNA: TGTGCCAGCAGTTTACGGCGGAGGGGCAATCAGCCCCAGCATTTT
CDR3 protein: CASSLRRRGNQPQHF
V gene: TRBV12-3/TRBV12-4
J gene: TRBJ1-5
CDR3 length: 15
D gene: NA
clone size: few

CDR3 DNA: TGTGCCAGCAGCCGACCCTCCCGGCGGGGGGTCAAAAACATTCAGTACTTC
CDR3 protein: CASSRPSRRGVKNIQYF
V gene: TRBV7-6
J gene: TRBJ2-4
CDR3 length: 17
D gene: TRBD2
clone size: NA

CDR3 DNA: TGTGCCAGCAGTTTCTGGGGGCAAGAGACCCAGTACTTC
CDR3 protein: CASSFWGQETQYF
V gene: TRBV12-3/TRBV12-4
J gene: TRBJ2-5
CDR3 length: 13
D gene: NA
clone size: many

CDR3 DNA: TGTGCCAGCAGCCAAGGCGTAGCGGGATTCAATGAGCAGTTCTTC
CDR3 protein: CASSQGVAGFNEQFF
V gene: TRBV3-1
J gene: TRBJ2-1
CDR3 length: 15
D gene: TRBD2
clone size: few

CDR3 DNA: TGTGCCAGCAGTGAGGATCTAGCGGGATTCTACAATGAGCAGTTCTTC
CDR3 protein: CASSEDLAGFYNEQFF
V gene: TRBV2
J gene: TRBJ2-1
CDR3 length: 16
D gene: TRBD2
clone size: few

CDR3 DNA: TGTGCCAGCAGCCCCATTCAAGCGGGGGGGCCAGATACGCAGTATTTT
CDR3 protein: CASSPIQAGGPDTQYF
V gene: TRBV7-7
J gene: TRBJ2-3
CDR3 length: 16
D gene: TRBD2
clone size: few

CDR3 DNA: TGCGCCAGCAGCCAACTCGGGGAGCTGTTTTTT
CDR3 protein: CASSQLGELFF
V gene: TRBV4-1
J gene: TRBJ2-2
CDR3 length: 11
D gene: NA
clone size: NA

CDR3 DNA: TGTGCCAGCAGCTTATTCACTAGCGGGGGACAAGAGACCCAGTACTTC
CDR3 protein: CASSLFTSGGQETQYF
V gene: TRBV11-2
J gene: TRBJ2-5
CDR3 length: 16
D gene: TRBD2
clone size: few

CDR3 DNA: TGTGCCAGCAGTTTGAGGGGAGCGGTAAAACTGTTTTTT
CDR3 protein: CASSLRGAVKLFF
V gene: TRBV28
J gene: TRBJ1-4
CDR3 length: 13
D gene: NA
clone size: NA

CDR3 DNA: TGTGCCAGCAAGGGTGGGGCCAACGTCCTGACTTTC
CDR3 protein: CASKGGANVLTF
V gene: TRBV12-3/TRBV12-4
J gene: TRBJ2-6
CDR3 length: 12
D gene: NA
clone size: many

CDR3 DNA: TGTGCCAGCAGCACCAACAGGGATCTATACGATGGCTACACCTTC
CDR3 protein: CASSTNRDLYDGYTF
V gene: TRBV7-9
J gene: TRBJ1-2
CDR3 length: 15
D gene: NA
clone size: NA

CDR3 DNA: TGTGCCACCAGCAGAGACAGATTCAATCAGCCCCAGCATTTT
CDR3 protein: CATSRDRFNQPQHF
V gene: TRBV15
J gene: TRBJ1-5
CDR3 length: 14
D gene: NA
clone size: NA

CDR3 DNA: TGTGCCAGCAGCTTTGTGCTGGCCACCAGCTCCTACAATGAGCAGTTCTTC
CDR3 protein: CASSFVLATSSYNEQFF
V gene: TRBV5-6
J gene: TRBJ2-1
CDR3 length: 17
D gene: NA
clone size: NA

CDR3 DNA: TGCAGTGCTCGCCCGGGGACAGCCGGCAATGAACTGTTTTTT
CDR3 protein: CSARPGTAGNELFF
V gene: TRBV20-1
J gene: TRBJ1-4
CDR3 length: 14
D gene: TRBD1
clone size: many

CDR3 DNA: TGTGCCAGCAGTTACACAGGGGGCACCCAAGAGACCCAGTACTTC
CDR3 protein: CASSYTGGTQETQYF
V gene: TRBV11-2
J gene: TRBJ2-5
CDR3 length: 15
D gene: TRBD1
clone size: NA

CDR3 DNA: TGTGCCAGCAGCTTCTCCGGGCCGGAGACCCAGTACTTC
CDR3 protein: CASSFSGPETQYF
V gene: TRBV7-2
J gene: TRBJ2-5
CDR3 length: 13
D gene: NA
clone size: many

CDR3 DNA: TGTGCCAGCAGTAAGACCGGGACAGGGGGCACTGAAGCTTTCTTT
CDR3 protein: CASSKTGTGGTEAFF
V gene: TRBV12-3/TRBV12-4
J gene: TRBJ1-1
CDR3 length: 15
D gene: TRBD1
clone size: NA

CDR3 DNA: TGCGCCAGCAGCGAGGGACAGAGTAATGAAAAACTGTTTTTT
CDR3 protein: CASSEGQSNEKLFF
V gene: TRBV4-1
J gene: TRBJ1-4
CDR3 length: 14
D gene: TRBD1
clone size: NA

CDR3 DNA: TGTGCCAGCAGCTCGAGGAGGCCCACTGAAGCTTTCTTT
CDR3 protein: CASSSRRPTEAFF
V gene: TRBV11-2
J gene: TRBJ1-1
CDR3 length: 13
D gene: NA
clone size: few

CDR3 DNA: TGCGCCAGCAGCCCATGGGAAGGGGGCTTGGAAAAACTGTTTTTT
CDR3 protein: CASSPWEGGLEKLFF
V gene: TRBV4-1
J gene: TRBJ1-4
CDR3 length: 15
D gene: TRBD1
clone size: few

CDR3 DNA: TGTGCCAGCAGCTCGTCGACAGGGGGCTTAACAAACACTGAAGCTTTCTTT
CDR3 protein: CASSSSTGGLTNTEAFF
V gene: TRBV3-1
J gene: TRBJ1-1
CDR3 length: 17
D gene: TRBD1
clone size: few

CDR3 DNA: TGTGCCAGCAGTTTAGGGAATCCAACCTATAGCAATCAGCCCCAGCATTTT
CDR3 protein: CASSLGNPTYSNQPQHF
V gene: TRBV27
J gene: TRBJ1-5
CDR3 length: 17
D gene: NA
clone size: NA

CDR3 DNA: TGTGCCAGCAGCTACATAGCGGGAGCAGGCAATGAGCAGTTCTTC
CDR3 protein: CASSYIAGAGNEQFF
V gene: TRBV7-3
J gene: TRBJ2-1
CDR3 length: 15
D gene: TRBD2
clone size: few

CDR3 DNA: TGCAGTGCTAGAGGCCACTTCTTGAGCTCCTACAATGAGCAGTTCTTC
CDR3 protein: CSARGHFLSSYNEQFF
V gene: TRBV20-1
J gene: TRBJ2-1
CDR3 length: 16
D gene: NA
clone size: NA

CDR3 DNA: TGTGCCAGCAGCACTTACACAGGGGGCGCAGATACGCAGTATTTT
CDR3 protein: CASSTYTGGADTQYF
V gene: TRBV7-3
J gene: TRBJ2-3
CDR3 length: 15
D gene: TRBD1
clone size: once

CDR3 DNA: TGTGCCAGCAGCGCCAGACAGGGTAGGAGCTCCTACAATGAGCAGTTCTTC
CDR3 protein: CASSARQGRSSYNEQFF
V gene: TRBV7-8
J gene: TRBJ2-1
CDR3 length: 17
D gene: TRBD1
clone size: many

CDR3 DNA: TGTGCCAGCAGCTTAGTGTCGGGAGTAATCGGGTCGGGGGAGCAGTACTTC
CDR3 protein: CASSLVSGVIGSGEQYF
V gene: TRBV7-2
J gene: TRBJ2-7
CDR3 length: 17
D gene: NA
clone size: NA

CDR3 DNA: TGTGCCACCAGCGGAATGACAGCAACCCCAACAGATACGCAGTATTTT
CDR3 protein: CATSGMTATPTDTQYF
V gene: TRBV15
J gene: TRBJ2-3
CDR3 length: 16
D gene: NA
clone size: NA

CDR3 DNA: TGTGCCACCAGGACTAGCGGGACTAACCCTTACAATGAGCAGTTCTTC
CDR3 protein: CATRTSGTNPYNEQFF
V gene: TRBV19
J gene: TRBJ2-1
CDR3 length: 16
D gene: TRBD2
clone size: once

CDR3 DNA: TGTGCCAGCAGCTTAGGGGTACTAGCGAGCGACACCGGGGAGCTGTTTTTT
CDR3 protein: CASSLGVLASDTGELFF
V gene: TRBV7-9
J gene: TRBJ2-2
CDR3 length: 17
D gene: TRBD2
clone size: NA

CDR3 DNA: TGTGCCAGCAGTGACCAGGGGGCAACGGGCAATGAGCAGTTCTTC
CDR3 protein: CASSDQGATGNEQFF
V gene: TRBV6-1
J gene: TRBJ2-1
CDR3 length: 15
D gene: TRBD1
clone size: few

CDR3 DNA: TGCGCCAGCAGTACCAGGGGGAGAACTGAAGCTTTCTTT
CDR3 protein: CASSTRGRTEAFF
V gene: TRBV5-1
J gene: TRBJ1-1
CDR3 length: 13
D gene: TRBD1
clone size: few